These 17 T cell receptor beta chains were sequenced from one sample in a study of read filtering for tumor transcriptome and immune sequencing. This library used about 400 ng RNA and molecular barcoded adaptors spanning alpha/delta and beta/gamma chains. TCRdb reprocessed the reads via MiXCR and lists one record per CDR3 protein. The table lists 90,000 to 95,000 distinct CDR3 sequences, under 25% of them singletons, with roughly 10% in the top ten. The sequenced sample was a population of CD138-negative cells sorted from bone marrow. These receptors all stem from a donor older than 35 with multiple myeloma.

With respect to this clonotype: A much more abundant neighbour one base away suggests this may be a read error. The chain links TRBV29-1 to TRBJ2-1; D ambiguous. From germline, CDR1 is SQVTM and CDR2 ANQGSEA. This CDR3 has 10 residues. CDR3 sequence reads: CSTTHNEQSF. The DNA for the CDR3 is TGCAGCACCACACACAATGAGCAGTCCTTC.

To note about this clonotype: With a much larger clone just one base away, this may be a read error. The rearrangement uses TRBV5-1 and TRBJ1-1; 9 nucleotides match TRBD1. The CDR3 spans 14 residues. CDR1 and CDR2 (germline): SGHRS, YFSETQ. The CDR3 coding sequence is TGCGCCAGCAGCCTCGGGACAGGGCACACTGAAGTTTTCTTT. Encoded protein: CASSLGTGHTEVFF.

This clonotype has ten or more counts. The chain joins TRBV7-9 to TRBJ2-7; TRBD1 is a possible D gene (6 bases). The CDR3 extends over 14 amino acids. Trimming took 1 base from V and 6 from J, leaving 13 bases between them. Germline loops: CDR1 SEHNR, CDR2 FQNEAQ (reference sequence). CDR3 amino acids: CASSLVGTGSEQYF. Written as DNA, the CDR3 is TGTGCCAGCAGCTTAGTGGGAACAGGGTCCGAGCAGTACTTC.

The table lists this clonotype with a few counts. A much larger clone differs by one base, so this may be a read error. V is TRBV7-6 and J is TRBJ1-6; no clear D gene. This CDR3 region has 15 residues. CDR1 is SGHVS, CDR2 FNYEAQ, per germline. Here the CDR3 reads CASSLNERNNPPLHF. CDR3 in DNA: TGTGCCAGCAGCTTAAATGAGCGTAATAATCCACCCCTCCACTTT.

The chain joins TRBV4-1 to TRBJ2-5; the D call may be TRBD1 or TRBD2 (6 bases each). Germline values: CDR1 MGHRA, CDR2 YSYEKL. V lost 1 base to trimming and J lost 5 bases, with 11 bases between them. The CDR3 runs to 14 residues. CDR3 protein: CASSQVPGAETQYF. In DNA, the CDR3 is TGCGCCAGCAGCCAAGTCCCGGGGGCGGAGACCCAGTACTTC.

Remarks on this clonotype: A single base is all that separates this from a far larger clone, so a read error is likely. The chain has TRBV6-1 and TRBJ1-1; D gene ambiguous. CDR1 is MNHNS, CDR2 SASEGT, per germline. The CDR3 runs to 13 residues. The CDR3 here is CASSYTLKTEAFF. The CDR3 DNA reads TGTGCCAGCAGTTACACTTTGAAAACTGAAGCTTTCTTT.

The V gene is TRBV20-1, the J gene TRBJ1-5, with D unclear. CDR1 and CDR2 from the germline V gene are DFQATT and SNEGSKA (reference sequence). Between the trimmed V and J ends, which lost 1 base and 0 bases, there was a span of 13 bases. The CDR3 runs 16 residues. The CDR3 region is CSARGGSSDSNQPQHF. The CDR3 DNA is TGCAGTGCTAGAGGTGGGTCCTCCGATAGCAATCAGCCCCAGCATTTT.

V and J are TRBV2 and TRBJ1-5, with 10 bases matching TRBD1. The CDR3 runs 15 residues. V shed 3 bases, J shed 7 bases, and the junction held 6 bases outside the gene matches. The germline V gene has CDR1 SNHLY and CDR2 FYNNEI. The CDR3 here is CASSDQGQGQQPQHF. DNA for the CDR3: TGTGCCAGCAGTGACCAGGGACAGGGGCAGCAGCCCCAGCATTTT.

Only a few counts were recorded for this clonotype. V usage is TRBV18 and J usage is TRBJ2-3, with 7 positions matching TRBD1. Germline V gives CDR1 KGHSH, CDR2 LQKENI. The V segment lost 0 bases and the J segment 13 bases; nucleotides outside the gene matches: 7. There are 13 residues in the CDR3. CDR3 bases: TGTGCCAGCTCACCACCGGGCCAGGGGGTTAAGTATTTT. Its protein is CASSPPGQGVKYF.

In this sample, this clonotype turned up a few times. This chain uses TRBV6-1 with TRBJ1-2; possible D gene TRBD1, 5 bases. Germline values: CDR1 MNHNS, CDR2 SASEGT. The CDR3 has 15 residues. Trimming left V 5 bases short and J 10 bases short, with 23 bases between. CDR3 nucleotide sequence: TGTGCCAGCAGTATCAGGGAGGGCCGGTCTATGCTCTACACCTTC. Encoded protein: CASSIREGRSMLYTF.

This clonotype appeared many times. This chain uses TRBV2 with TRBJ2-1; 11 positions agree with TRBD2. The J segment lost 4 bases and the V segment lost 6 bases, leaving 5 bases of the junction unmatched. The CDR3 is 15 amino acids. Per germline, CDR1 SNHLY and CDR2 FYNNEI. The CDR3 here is CASRSIAGGYNEQFF. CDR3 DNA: TGTGCCAGCAGAAGCATAGCGGGGGGGTACAATGAGCAGTTCTTC.

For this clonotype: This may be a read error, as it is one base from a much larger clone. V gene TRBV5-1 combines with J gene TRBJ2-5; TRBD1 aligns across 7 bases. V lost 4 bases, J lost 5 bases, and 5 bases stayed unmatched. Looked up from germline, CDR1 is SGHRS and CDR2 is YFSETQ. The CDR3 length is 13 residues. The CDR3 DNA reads TGCGCCAGCAGCCGACAGGGTATGGAGACCCAGTACTTC. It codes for CASSRQGMETQYF. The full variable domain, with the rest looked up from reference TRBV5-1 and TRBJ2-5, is KAGVTQTPRYLIKTRGQQVTLSCSPISGHRSVSWYQQTPGQGLQFLFEYFSETQRNKGNFPGRFSGRQFSNSRSEMNVSTLELGDSALYLCASSRQGMETQYFGPGTRLLVL.

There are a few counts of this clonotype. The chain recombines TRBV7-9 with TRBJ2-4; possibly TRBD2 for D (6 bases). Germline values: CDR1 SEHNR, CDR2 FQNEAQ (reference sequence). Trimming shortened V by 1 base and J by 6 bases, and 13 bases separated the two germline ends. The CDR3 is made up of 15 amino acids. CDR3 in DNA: TGTGCCAGCAGCTTAGGCGGGGCCGGGGGAAACATTCAGTACTTC. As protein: CASSLGGAGGNIQYF.

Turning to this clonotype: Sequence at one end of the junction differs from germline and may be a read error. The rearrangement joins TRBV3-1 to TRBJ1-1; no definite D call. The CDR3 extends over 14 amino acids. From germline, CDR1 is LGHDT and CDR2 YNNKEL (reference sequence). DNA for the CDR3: TGTGCCGGCAGCCAAGATAATTGGGACACTGAAGCTTTCTTT. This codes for CAGSQDNWDTEAFF.

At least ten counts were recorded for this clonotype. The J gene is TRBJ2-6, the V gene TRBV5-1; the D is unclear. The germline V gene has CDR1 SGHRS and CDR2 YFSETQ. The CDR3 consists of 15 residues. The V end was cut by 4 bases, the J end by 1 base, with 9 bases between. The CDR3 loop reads CASSPDPSGANVLTF. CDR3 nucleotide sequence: TGCGCCAGCAGCCCGGACCCTTCTGGGGCCAACGTCCTGACTTTC. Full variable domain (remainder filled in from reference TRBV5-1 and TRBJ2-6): KAGVTQTPRYLIKTRGQQVTLSCSPISGHRSVSWYQQTPGQGLQFLFEYFSETQRNKGNFPGRFSGRQFSNSRSEMNVSTLELGDSALYLCASSPDPSGANVLTFGAGSRLTVL.

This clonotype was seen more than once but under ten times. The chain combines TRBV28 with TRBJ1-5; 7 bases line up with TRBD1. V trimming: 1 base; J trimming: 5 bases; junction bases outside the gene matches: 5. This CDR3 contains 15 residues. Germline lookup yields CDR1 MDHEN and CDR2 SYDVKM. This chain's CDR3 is CASSLSGQTYQPQHF. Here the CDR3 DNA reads TGTGCCAGCAGTTTATCGGGACAGACTTATCAGCCCCAGCATTTT. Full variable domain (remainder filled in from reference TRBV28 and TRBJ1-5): DVKVTQSSRYLVKRTGEKVFLECVQDMDHENMFWYRQDPGLGLRLIYFSYDVKMKEKGDIPEGYSVSREKKERFSLILESASTNQTSMYLCASSLSGQTYQPQHFGDGTRLSIL.

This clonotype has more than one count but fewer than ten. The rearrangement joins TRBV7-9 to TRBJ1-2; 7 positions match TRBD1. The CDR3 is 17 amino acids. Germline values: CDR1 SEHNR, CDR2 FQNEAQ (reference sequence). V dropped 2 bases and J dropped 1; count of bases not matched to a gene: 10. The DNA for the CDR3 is TGTGCCAGCAGCTTATTCGCGGACAGGATTTTTAACTATGGCTACACCTTC. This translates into CASSLFADRIFNYGYTF.